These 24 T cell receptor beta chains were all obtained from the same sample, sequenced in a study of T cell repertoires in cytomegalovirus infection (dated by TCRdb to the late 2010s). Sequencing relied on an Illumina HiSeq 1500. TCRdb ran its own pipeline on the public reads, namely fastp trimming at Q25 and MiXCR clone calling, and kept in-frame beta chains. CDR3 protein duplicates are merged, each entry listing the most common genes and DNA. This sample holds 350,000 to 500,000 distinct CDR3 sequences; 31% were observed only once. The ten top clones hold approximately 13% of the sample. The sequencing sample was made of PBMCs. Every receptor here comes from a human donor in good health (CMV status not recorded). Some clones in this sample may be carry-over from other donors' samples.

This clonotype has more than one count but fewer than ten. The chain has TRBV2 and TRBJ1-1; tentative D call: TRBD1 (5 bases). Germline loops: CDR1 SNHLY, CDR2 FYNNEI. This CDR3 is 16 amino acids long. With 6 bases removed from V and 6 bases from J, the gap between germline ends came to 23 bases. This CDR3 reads CASSKTRGTTKAEAFF. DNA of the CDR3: TGTGCCAGCAGCAAGACCCGGGGCACAACAAAAGCTGAAGCTTTCTTT.

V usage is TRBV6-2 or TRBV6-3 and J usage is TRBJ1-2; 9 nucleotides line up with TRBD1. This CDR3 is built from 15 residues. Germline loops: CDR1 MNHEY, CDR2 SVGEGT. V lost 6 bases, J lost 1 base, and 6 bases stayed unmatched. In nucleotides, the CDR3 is TGTGCCAGCAGCCGCGGACAGGGGAGTAACTATGGCTACACCTTC. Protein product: CASSRGQGSNYGYTF.

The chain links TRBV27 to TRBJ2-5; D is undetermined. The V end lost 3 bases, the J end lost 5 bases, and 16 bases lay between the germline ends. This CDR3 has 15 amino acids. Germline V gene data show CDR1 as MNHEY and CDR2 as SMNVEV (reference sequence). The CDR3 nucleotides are TGTGCCAGCAGTTTGGGGTTCGTAGCCGGGGAGACCCAGTACTTC. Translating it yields CASSLGFVAGETQYF.

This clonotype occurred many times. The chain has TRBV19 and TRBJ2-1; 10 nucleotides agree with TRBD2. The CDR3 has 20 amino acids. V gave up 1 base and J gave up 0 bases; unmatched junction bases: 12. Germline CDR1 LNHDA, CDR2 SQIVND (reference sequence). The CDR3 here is CASSIGGSLAGASSYNEQFF. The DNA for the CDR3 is TGTGCCAGTAGTATAGGGGGGAGTCTAGCGGGGGCGAGCTCCTACAATGAGCAGTTCTTC.

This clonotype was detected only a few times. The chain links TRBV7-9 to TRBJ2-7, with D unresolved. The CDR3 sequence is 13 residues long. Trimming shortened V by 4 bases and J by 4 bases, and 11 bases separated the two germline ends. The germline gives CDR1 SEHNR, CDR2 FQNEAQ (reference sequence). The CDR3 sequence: CASSSKGPYEQYF. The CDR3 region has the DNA TGTGCCAGCAGCTCAAAGGGTCCTTACGAGCAGTACTTC.

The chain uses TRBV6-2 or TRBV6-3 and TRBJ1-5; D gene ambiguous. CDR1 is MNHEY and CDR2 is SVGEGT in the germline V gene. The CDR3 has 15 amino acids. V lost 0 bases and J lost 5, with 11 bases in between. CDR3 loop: CASSYSRQPYQPQHF. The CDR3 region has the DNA TGTGCCAGCAGTTACTCGAGACAACCCTATCAGCCCCAGCATTTT.

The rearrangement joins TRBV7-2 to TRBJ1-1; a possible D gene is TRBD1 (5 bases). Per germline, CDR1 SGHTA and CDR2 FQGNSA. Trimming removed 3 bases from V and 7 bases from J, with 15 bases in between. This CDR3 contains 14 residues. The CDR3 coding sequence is TGTGCCAGCAGCTTCTCGACAGTTTTGATTGAAGCTTTCTTT. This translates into CASSFSTVLIEAFF.

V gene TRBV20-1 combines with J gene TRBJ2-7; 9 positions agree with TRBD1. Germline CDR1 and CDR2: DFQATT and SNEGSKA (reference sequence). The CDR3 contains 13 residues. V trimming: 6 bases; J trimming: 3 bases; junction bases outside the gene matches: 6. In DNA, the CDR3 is TGCAGTGCAAACAGGGGGCGCGACTACGAGCAGTACTTC. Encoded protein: CSANRGRDYEQYF.

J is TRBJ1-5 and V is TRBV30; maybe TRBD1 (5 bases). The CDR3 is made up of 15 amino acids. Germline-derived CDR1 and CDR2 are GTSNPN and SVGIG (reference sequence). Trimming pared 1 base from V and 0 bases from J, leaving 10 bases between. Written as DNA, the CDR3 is TGTGCCTGGAGTGAAGGGACGTCTAGCAATCAGCCCCAGCATTTT. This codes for CAWSEGTSSNQPQHF.

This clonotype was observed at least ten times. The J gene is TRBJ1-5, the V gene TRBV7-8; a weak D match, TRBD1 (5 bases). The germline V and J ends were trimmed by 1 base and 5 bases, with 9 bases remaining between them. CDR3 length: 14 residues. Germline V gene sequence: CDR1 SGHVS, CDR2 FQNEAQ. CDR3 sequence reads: CASSLGDPDQPQHF. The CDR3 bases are TGTGCCAGCAGCTTAGGGGACCCGGATCAGCCCCAGCATTTT.

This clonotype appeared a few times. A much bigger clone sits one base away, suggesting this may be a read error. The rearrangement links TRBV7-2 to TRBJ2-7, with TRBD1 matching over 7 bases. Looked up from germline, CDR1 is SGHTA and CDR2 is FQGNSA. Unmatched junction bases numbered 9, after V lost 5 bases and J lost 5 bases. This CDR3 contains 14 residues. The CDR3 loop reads CASSPTGHPNEQYF. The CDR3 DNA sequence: TGTGCCAGCAGCCCGACAGGGCATCCAAACGAGCAGTACTTC.

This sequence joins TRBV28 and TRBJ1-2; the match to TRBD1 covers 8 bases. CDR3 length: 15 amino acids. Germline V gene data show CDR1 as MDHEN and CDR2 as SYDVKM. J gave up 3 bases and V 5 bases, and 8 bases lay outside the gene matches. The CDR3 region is CASSAQTGVDYGYTF. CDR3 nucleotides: TGTGCCAGCAGTGCCCAGACAGGGGTCGACTATGGCTACACCTTC.

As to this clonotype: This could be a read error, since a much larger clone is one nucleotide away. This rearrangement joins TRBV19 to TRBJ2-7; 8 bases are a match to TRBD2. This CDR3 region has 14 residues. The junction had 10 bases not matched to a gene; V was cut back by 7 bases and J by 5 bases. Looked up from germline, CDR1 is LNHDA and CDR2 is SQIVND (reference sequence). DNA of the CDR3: TGTGCCAGTACGAGCGGGGGCCTTCCCGACGAGCAGTACTTC. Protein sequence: CASTSGGLPDEQYF.

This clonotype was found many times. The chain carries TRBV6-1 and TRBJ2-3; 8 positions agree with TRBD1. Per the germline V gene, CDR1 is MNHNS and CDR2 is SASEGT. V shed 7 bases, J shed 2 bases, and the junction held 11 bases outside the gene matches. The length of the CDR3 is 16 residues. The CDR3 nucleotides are TGTGCCAGCACGTATCCCAGGGGGCCGGTCACAGATACGCAGTATTTT. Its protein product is CASTYPRGPVTDTQYF.

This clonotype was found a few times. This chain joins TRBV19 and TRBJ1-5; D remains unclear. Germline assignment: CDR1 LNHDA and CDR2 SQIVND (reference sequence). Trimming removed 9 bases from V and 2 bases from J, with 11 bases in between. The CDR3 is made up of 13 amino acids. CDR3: CARNSTGNQPQHF. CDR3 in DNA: TGTGCCAGGAATTCCACGGGCAATCAGCCCCAGCATTTT.

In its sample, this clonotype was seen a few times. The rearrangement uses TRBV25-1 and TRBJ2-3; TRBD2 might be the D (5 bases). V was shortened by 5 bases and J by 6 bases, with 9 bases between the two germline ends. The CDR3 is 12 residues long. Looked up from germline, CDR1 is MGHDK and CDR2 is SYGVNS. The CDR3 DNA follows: TGTGCCAGCAGTATGAGGGCCGATACGCAGTATTTT. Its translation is CASSMRADTQYF.

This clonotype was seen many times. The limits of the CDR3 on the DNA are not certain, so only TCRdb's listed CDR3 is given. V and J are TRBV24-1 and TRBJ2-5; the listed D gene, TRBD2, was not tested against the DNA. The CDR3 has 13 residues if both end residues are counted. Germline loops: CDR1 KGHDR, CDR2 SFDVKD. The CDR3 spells CATSVPGRETQYF.

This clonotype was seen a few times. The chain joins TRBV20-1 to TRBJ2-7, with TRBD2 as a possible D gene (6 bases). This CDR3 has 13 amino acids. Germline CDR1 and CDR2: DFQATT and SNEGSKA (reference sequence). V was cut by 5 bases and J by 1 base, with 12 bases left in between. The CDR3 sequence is CSAPLLASYEQYF. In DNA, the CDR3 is TGCAGTGCTCCGCTCCTAGCGTCCTACGAGCAGTACTTC.

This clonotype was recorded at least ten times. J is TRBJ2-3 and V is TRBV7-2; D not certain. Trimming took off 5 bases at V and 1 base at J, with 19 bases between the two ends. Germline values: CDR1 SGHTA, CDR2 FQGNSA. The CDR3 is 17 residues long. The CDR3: CASSRISLISGTDTQYF. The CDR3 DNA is TGTGCCAGCAGCCGCATCAGCCTCATCTCAGGCACAGATACGCAGTATTTT. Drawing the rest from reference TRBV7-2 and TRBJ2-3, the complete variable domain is GAGVSQSPSNKVTEKGKDVELRCDPISGHTALYWYRQSLGQGLEFLIYFQGNSAPDKSGLPSDRFSAERTGGSVSTLTIQRTQQEDSAVYLCASSRISLISGTDTQYFGPGTRLTVL.

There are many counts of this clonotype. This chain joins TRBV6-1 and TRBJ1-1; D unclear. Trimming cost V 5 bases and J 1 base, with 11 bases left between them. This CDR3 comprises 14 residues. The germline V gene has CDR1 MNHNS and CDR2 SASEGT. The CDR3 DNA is TGTGCCAGCAGTTACCTCTCAAAGAACACTGAAGCTTTCTTT. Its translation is CASSYLSKNTEAFF.

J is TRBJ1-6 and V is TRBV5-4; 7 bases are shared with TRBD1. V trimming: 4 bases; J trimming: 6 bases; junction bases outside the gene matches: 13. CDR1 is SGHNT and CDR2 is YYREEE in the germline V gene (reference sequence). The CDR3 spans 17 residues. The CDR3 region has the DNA TGTGCCAGCAGCCCGGAGGGGGCCGTCTTTCCTAATTCACCCCTCCACTTT. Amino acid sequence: CASSPEGAVFPNSPLHF.

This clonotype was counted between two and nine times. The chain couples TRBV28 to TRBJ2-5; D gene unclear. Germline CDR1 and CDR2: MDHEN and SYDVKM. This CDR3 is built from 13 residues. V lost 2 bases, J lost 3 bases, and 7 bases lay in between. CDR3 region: CASSLIPEETQYF. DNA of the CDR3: TGTGCCAGCAGTTTAATACCGGAAGAGACCCAGTACTTC. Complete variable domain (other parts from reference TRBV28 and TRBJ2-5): DVKVTQSSRYLVKRTGEKVFLECVQDMDHENMFWYRQDPGLGLRLIYFSYDVKMKEKGDIPEGYSVSREKKERFSLILESASTNQTSMYLCASSLIPEETQYFGPGTRLLVL.

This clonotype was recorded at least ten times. DNA for the CDR3: TGTGCCAGCAGCCAAGATGGGGACAGGGATTTCAAAACCGGGGAGCTGTTTTTT. It yields the protein CASSQDGDRDFKTGELFF. The chain is built from TRBV4-2 and TRBJ2-2, with TRBD1 matching 9 bases. CDR1 and CDR2 (germline): LGHNA, YNFKEQ. V was pared by 0 bases and J by 5 bases, with 10 bases of the junction left unmatched. CDR3 size: 18 residues.

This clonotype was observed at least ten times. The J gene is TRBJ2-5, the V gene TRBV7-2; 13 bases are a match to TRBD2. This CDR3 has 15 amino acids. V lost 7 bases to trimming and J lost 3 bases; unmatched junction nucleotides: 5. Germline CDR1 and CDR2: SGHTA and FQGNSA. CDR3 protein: CASNGLAGEKETQYF. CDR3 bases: TGTGCCAGCAACGGACTAGCGGGGGAGAAAGAGACCCAGTACTTC.